This TCR beta chain was sequenced in a study of T cell changes during pregnancy in multiple sclerosis (dated by TCRdb to about 2019). As for the study more broadly: In women with multiple sclerosis, the researchers looked at how the T cell repertoire shifted as pregnancy progressed.

From its cysteine to its phenylalanine, the CDR3 spans 15 amino acids. The entry retains the CDR3 DNA only, 45 bases that are in frame from base 1. V lost 5 bases and J lost 5 bases; the stretch between them is 18 bases long. For CDR1 and CDR2, the germline V gene (reference sequence) lists LNHDA and SQIVND. Library preparation used the immunoSEQ multiplex PCR assay. TCRdb mirrors the immuneACCESS table, restricted to in-frame sequences. Some clones are absent from its copies; in checked studies, under half trace to an unresolved V gene, and the reason for the others is unknown. In all, the sample holds 60,000 to 80,000 clones, and about 88% of those were seen once. Clones ranked in the top ten supply about 3% of the sample. This clone was counted between two and nine times. The specificity of this receptor is unknown. No base quality values were provided; no much bigger clone lies one nucleotide off.

This TCR derives from a female donor with multiple sclerosis, enrolled in a pregnancy study. This chain joins TRBV19 to TRBJ1-1; TRBD1 is perhaps the D gene, given 5 matching bases. The source was peripheral blood, collected before pregnancy. The CDR3 has the sequence CASSPVGGIITEAFF. The sequenced DNA is TGTGCCAGTAGTCCGGTGGGGGGGATAATAACTGAAGCTTTCTTT.